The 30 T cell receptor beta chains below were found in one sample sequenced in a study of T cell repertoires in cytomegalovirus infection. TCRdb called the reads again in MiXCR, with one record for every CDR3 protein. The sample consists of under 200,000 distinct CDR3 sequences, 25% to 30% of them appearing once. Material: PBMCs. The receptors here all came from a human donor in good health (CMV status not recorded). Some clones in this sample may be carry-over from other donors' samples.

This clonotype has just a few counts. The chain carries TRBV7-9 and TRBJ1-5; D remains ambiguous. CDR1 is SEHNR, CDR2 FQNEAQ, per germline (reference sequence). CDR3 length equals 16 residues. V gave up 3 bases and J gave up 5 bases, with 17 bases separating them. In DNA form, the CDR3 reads TGTGCCAGCAGCTTCGACCGGCCGGGAAAATATCAGCCCCAGCATTTT. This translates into CASSFDRPGKYQPQHF.

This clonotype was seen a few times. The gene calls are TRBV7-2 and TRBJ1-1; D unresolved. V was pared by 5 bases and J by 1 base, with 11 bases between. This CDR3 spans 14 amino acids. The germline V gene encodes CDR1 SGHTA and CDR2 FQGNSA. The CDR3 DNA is TGTGCCAGCAGCACCTCACGGCAGAACACTGAAGCTTTCTTT. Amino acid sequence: CASSTSRQNTEAFF. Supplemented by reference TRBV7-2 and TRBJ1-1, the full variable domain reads GAGVSQSPSNKVTEKGKDVELRCDPISGHTALYWYRQSLGQGLEFLIYFQGNSAPDKSGLPSDRFSAERTGGSVSTLTIQRTQQEDSAVYLCASSTSRQNTEAFFGQGTRLTVV.

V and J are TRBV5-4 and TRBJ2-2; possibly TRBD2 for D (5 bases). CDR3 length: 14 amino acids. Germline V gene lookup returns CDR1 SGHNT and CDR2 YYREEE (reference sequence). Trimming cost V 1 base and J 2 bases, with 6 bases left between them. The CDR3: CASSLTGNTGELFF. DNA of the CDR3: TGTGCCAGCAGCTTGACGGGAAACACCGGGGAGCTGTTTTTT.

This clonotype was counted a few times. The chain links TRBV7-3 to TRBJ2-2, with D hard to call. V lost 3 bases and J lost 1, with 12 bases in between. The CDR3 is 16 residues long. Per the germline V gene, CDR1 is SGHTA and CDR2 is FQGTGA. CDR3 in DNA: TGTGCCAGCAGCTTGACGGCGACAAAGAACACCGGGGAGCTGTTTTTT. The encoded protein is CASSLTATKNTGELFF. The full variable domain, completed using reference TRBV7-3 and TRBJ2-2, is GAGVSQTPSNKVTEKGKYVELRCDPISGHTALYWYRQSLGQGPEFLIYFQGTGAADDSGLPNDRFFAVRPEGSVSTLKIQRTERGDSAVYLCASSLTATKNTGELFFGEGSRLTVL.

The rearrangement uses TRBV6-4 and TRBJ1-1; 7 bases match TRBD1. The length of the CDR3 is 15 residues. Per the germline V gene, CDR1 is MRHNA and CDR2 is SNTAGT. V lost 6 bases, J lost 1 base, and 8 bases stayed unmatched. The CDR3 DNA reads TGTGCCAGCAGAGATGAAGGGGGCGAGAACACTGAAGCTTTCTTT. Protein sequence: CASRDEGGENTEAFF.

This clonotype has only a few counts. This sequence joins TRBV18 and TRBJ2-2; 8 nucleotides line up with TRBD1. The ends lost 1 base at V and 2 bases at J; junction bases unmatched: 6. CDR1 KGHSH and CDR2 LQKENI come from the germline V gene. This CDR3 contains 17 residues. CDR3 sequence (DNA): TGTGCCAGCTCACCACTTCAGCAGGGGGCAAACACCGGGGAGCTGTTTTTT. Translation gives CASSPLQQGANTGELFF.

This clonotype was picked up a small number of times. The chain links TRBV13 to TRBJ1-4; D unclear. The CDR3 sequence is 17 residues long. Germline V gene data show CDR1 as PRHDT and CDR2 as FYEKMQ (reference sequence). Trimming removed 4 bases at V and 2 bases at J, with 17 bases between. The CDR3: CASSSSDRGGTNEKLFF. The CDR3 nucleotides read TGTGCCAGCAGCTCCTCGGACCGGGGAGGTACTAATGAAAAACTGTTTTTT.

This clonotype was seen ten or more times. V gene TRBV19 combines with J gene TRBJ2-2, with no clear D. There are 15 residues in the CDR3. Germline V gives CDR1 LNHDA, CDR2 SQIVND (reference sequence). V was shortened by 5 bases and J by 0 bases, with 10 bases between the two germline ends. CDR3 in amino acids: CASSAWDSNTGELFF. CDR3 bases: TGTGCCAGTAGTGCCTGGGATTCGAACACCGGGGAGCTGTTTTTT.

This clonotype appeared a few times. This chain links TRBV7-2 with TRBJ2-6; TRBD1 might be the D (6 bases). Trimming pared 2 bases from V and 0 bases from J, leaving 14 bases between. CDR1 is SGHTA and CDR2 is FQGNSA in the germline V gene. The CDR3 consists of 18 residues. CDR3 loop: CASSLRVPDSSGANVLTF. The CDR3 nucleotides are TGTGCCAGCAGCTTAAGGGTTCCGGACAGCTCTGGGGCCAACGTCCTGACTTTC.

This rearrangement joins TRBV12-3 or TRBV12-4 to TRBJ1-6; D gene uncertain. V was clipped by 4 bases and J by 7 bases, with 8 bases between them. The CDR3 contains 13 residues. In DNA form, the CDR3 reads TGTGCCAGCAGTTCCGGGCCGAATTCACCCCTCCACTTT. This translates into CASSSGPNSPLHF.

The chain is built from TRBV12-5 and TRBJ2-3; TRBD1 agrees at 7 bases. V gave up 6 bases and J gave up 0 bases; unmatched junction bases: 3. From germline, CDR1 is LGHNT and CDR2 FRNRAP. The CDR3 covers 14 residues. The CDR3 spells CASGPGQSTDTQYF. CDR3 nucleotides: TGTGCTAGTGGGCCGGGACAGAGCACAGATACGCAGTATTTT.

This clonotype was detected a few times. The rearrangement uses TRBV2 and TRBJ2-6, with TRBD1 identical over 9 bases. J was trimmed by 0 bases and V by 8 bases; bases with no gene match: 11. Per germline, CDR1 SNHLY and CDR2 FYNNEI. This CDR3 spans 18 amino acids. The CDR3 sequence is CASFGQGSPHSGANVLTF. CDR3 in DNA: TGTGCCAGCTTCGGACAGGGGTCCCCCCACTCTGGGGCCAACGTCCTGACTTTC. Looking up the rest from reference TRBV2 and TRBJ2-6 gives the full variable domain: EPEVTQTPSHQVTQMGQEVILRCVPISNHLYFYWYRQILGQKVEFLVSFYNNEISEKSEIFDDQFSVERPDGSNFTLKIRSTKLEDSAMYFCASFGQGSPHSGANVLTFGAGSRLTVL.

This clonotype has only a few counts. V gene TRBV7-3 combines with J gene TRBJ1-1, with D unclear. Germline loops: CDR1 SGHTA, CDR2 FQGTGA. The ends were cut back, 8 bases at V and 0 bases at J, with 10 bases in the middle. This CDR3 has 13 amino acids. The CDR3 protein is CASRADLNTEAFF. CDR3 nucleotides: TGTGCCAGCCGGGCAGATCTGAACACTGAAGCTTTCTTT.

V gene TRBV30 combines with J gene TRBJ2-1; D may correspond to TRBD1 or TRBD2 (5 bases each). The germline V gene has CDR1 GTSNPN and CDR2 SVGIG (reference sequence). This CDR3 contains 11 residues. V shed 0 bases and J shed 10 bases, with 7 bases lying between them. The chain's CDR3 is CAWSVGPEQFF. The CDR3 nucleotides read TGTGCCTGGAGTGTGGGACCCGAGCAGTTCTTC.

CDR3 amino acids: CASSDRGQASRDTQYF. The CDR3 DNA follows: TGTGCCAGCAGCGACCGGGGACAGGCGAGTCGAGATACGCAGTATTTT. The gene calls are TRBV5-4 and TRBJ2-3, with TRBD1 matching 8 bases. The CDR3 extends over 16 amino acids. From germline, CDR1 is SGHNT and CDR2 YYREEE (reference sequence). V trimming: 4 bases; J trimming: 5 bases; junction bases outside the gene matches: 12.

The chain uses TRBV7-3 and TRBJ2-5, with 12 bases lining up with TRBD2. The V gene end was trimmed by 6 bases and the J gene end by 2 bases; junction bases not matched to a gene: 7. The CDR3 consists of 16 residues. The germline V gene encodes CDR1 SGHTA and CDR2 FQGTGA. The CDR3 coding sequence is TGTGCCAGCAGTCTGGTGCTAGCGGGGGGGCAAGAGACCCAGTACTTC. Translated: CASSLVLAGGQETQYF.

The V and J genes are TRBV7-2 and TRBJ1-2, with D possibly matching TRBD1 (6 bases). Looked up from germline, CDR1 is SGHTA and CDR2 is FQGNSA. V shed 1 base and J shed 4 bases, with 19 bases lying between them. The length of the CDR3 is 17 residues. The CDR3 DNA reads TGTGCCAGCAGCTTAGAGGGGGTGACGGGGGCGGGCTATGGCTACACCTTC. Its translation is CASSLEGVTGAGYGYTF.

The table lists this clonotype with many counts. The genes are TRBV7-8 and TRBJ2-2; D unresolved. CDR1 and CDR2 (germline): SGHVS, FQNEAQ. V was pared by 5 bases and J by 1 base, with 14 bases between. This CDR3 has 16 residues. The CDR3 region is CASSPSGLWNTGELFF. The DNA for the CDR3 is TGTGCCAGCAGCCCCAGTGGGTTATGGAACACCGGGGAGCTGTTTTTT.

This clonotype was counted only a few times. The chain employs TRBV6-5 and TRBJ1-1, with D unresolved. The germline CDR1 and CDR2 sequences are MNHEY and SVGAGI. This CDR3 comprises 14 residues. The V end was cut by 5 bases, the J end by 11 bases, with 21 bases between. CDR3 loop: CASSPTTGVGSAFF. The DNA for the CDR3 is TGTGCCAGCAGTCCAACGACCGGGGTGGGGTCTGCTTTCTTT.

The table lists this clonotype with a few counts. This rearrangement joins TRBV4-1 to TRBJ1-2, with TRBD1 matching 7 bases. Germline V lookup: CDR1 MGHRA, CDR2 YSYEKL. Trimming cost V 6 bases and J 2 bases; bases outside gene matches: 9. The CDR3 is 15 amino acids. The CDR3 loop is CASSPGTVQNYGYTF. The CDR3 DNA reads TGCGCCAGCAGTCCCGGGACAGTCCAAAACTATGGCTACACCTTC.

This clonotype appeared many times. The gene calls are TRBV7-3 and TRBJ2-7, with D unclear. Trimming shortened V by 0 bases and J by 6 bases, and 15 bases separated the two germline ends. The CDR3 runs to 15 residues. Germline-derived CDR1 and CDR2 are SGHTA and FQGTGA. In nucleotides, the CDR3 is TGTGCCAGCAGCTTAACGGGTCGAGAGATGGGCGAGCAGTACTTC. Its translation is CASSLTGREMGEQYF.

The CDR3 coding sequence is TGTGCCAGCAGTGACAGGGTCTCGGGCGGCTACACCTTC. This sequence encodes CASSDRVSGGYTF. The chain is built from TRBV25-1 and TRBJ1-2; D is possibly TRBD1 (5 bases). The CDR3 contains 13 residues. Trimming took 3 bases from V and 8 from J, leaving 13 bases between them. In germline, CDR1 is MGHDK, CDR2 SYGVNS.

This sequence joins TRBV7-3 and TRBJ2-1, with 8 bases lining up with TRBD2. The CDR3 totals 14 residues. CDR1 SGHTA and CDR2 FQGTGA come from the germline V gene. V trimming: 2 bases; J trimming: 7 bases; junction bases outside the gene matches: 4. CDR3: CASSLVPSGNEQFF. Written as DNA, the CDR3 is TGTGCCAGCAGCTTAGTTCCTAGCGGGAATGAGCAGTTCTTC.

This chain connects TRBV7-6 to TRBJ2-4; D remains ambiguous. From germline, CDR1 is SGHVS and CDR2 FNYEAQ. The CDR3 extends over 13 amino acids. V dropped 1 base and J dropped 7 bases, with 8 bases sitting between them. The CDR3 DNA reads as TGTGCCAGCAGCTTAGGAGGCGGCAACATTCAGTACTTC. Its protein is CASSLGGGNIQYF. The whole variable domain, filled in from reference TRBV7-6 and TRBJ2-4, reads GAGVSQSPRYKVTKRGQDVALRCDPISGHVSLYWYRQALGQGPEFLTYFNYEAQQDKSGLPNDRFSAERPEGSISTLTIQRTEQRDSAMYRCASSLGGGNIQYFGAGTRLSVL.

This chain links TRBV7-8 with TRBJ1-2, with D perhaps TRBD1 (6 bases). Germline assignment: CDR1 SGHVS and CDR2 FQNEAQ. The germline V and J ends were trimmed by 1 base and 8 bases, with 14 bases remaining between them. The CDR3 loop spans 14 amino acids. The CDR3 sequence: CASSLEAGGGGYTF. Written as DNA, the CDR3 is TGTGCCAGCAGCTTAGAGGCGGGGGGCGGGGGCTACACCTTC.

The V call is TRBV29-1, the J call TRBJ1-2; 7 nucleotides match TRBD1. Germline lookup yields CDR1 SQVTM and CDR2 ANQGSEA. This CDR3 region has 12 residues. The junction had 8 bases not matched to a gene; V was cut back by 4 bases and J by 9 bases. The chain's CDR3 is CSVGQGLGRYTF. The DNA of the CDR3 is TGCAGCGTTGGACAGGGATTGGGGCGCTACACCTTC.

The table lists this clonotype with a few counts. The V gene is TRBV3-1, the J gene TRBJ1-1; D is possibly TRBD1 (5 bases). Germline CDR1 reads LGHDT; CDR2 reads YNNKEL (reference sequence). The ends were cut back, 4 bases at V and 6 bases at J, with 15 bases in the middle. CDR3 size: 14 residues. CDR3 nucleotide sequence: TGTGCCAGCAGCCGTTCGGAGTCGGGACCTGAAGCTTTCTTT. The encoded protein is CASSRSESGPEAFF.

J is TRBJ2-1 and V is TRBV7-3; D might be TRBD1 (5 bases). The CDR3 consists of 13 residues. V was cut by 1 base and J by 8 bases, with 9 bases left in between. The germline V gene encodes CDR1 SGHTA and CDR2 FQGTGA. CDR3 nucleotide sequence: TGTGCCAGCAGCTTAAGCAGGGTCGATGAGCAGTTCTTC. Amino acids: CASSLSRVDEQFF.

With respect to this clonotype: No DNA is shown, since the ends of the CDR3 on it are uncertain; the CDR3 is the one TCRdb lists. Here the CDR3 reads CASSVGPGTFPEAFF. This chain joins TRBV6-1 and TRBJ1-1; the tabulated D call, TRBD1, remains unverified against the DNA. The CDR3 length equals 15 residues, ends included. From germline, CDR1 is MNHNS and CDR2 SASEGT.

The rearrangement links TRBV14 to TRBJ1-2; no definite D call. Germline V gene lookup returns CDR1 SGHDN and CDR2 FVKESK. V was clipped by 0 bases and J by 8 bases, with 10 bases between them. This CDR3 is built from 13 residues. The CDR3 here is CASSQDAQYGYTF. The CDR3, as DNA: TGTGCCAGCAGCCAAGACGCCCAGTACGGCTACACCTTC. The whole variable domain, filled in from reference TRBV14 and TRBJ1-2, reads EAGVTQFPSHSVIEKGQTVTLRCDPISGHDNLYWYRRVMGKEIKFLLHFVKESKQDESGMPNNRFLAERTGGTYSTLKVQPAELEDSGVYFCASSQDAQYGYTFGSGTRLTVV.